A single sample gave rise to the 12 T cell receptor beta chains below, sequenced in a study of spatial heterogeneity in lung cancer. The time point here: sample taken at primary tumor resection. Sequencing of whole RNA from tumor, nontumor lung or frozen PBMC involved no sorting. TCRdb fed the 5' RACE reads into MiXCR, producing one record per CDR3 protein. The sample carries under 100,000 distinct CDR3 sequences, 7% to 9% recorded once. The sample here was PBMCs, taken at surgery. The receptors here all came from a male donor with early-stage non-small cell lung cancer.

The chain links TRBV7-9 to TRBJ2-1; D might be TRBD2 (6 bases). V was shortened by 4 bases and J by 2 bases, with 21 bases between the two germline ends. The CDR3 extends over 18 amino acids. Germline values: CDR1 SEHNR, CDR2 FQNEAQ (reference sequence). CDR3 amino acids: CASSSPPLGRKAYNEQFF. The CDR3 DNA is TGTGCCAGCAGCTCTCCCCCTCTCGGGAGAAAAGCCTACAATGAGCAGTTCTTC. Full variable domain (rest looked up from reference TRBV7-9 and TRBJ2-1): DTGVSQNPRHKITKRGQNVTFRCDPISEHNRLYWYRQTLGQGPEFLTYFQNEAQLEKSRLLSDRFSAERPKGSFSTLEIQRTEQGDSAMYLCASSSPPLGRKAYNEQFFGPGTRLTVL.

The V and J genes are TRBV5-1 and TRBJ1-2, with D hard to call. Trimming removed 1 base at V and 3 bases at J, with 7 bases between. The CDR3 contains 13 residues. Germline V gene lookup returns CDR1 SGHRS and CDR2 YFSETQ. The CDR3 region is CASSLSSYYGYTF. As DNA, the CDR3 is TGCGCCAGCAGCTTGAGCAGCTACTATGGCTACACCTTC.

The chain joins TRBV6-5 to TRBJ2-2, with no clear D. Deletions cut 2 bases from V and 2 bases from J, with 9 bases between. The germline CDR1 and CDR2 sequences are MNHEY and SVGAGI. The CDR3 runs 15 residues. As DNA, the CDR3 is TGTGCCAGCAGTTACGAGACTTACAACACCGGGGAGCTGTTTTTT. Translating it yields CASSYETYNTGELFF.

This clonotype has just a few counts. V and J are TRBV11-2 and TRBJ2-3; perhaps TRBD1 as D (6 bases). The CDR3 has 12 amino acids. Germline CDR1 reads SGHAT; CDR2 reads FQNNGV. Trimming pared 5 bases from V and 9 bases from J, leaving 12 bases between. The CDR3 loop is CASSQSGTTQYF. CDR3 in DNA: TGTGCCAGCAGCCAGTCCGGGACAACGCAGTATTTT.

This clonotype was seen ten or more times. The chain links TRBV5-5 to TRBJ2-7, with 10 bases identical to TRBD1. The CDR3 totals 15 residues. The V segment lost 3 bases and the J segment 5 bases; nucleotides outside the gene matches: 8. The germline V gene encodes CDR1 SGHKS and CDR2 YYEKEE (reference sequence). CDR3 region: CASSSAGQGYNEQYF. The DNA for the CDR3 is TGTGCCAGCAGCTCCGCGGGACAGGGGTACAACGAGCAGTACTTC.

The V and J genes are TRBV5-4 and TRBJ2-7; a possible D gene is TRBD1 (6 bases). Looked up from germline, CDR1 is SGHNT and CDR2 is YYREEE (reference sequence). V was cut by 5 bases and J by 1 base, with 10 bases left in between. The CDR3 has 13 amino acids. In DNA form, the CDR3 reads TGTGCCAGCAGTCCGGACAGATCCTACGAGCAGTACTTC. Translated, it gives CASSPDRSYEQYF.

This clonotype was seen many times. The chain combines TRBV5-4 with TRBJ2-5; possibly TRBD1 for D (5 bases). The V end lost 0 bases, the J end lost 5 bases, and 14 bases lay between the germline ends. The CDR3 runs to 15 residues. Germline V lookup: CDR1 SGHNT, CDR2 YYREEE (reference sequence). CDR3 residues: CASSLASRARETQYF. The CDR3, as DNA: TGTGCCAGCAGCTTGGCCAGCAGGGCCAGGGAGACCCAGTACTTC. The full variable domain, its missing parts supplied by reference TRBV5-4 and TRBJ2-5, is ETGVTQSPTHLIKTRGQQVTLRCSSQSGHNTVSWYQQALGQGPQFIFQYYREEENGRGNFPPRFSGLQFPNYSSELNVNALELDDSALYLCASSLASRARETQYFGPGTRLLVL.

This sequence joins TRBV6-6 and TRBJ1-1; no clear D gene. The V and J ends lost 2 bases and 0 bases respectively, with 10 bases between them. This CDR3 has 15 amino acids. Germline V gives CDR1 MNHNY, CDR2 SVGAGI (reference sequence). CDR3 nucleotides: TGTGCCAGCAGTTACGCGCCAGGTATGAACACTGAAGCTTTCTTT. Amino acids: CASSYAPGMNTEAFF.

This clonotype has at least ten counts. The gene calls are TRBV10-3 and TRBJ1-4, with D unclear. The CDR3 has 13 amino acids. The V end lost 8 bases, the J end lost 0 bases, and 7 bases lay between the germline ends. Germline CDR1 reads ENHRY; CDR2 reads SYGVKD. CDR3 DNA: TGTGCCATCTACGATACAACTAATGAAAAACTGTTTTTT. Its translation is CAIYDTTNEKLFF.

This clonotype has at least ten counts. The V gene is TRBV11-2, the J gene TRBJ1-2, with 7 bases identical to TRBD1. Unmatched junction bases numbered 10, after V lost 4 bases and J lost 2 bases. The germline CDR1 and CDR2 sequences are SGHAT and FQNNGV. The CDR3 consists of 16 residues. CDR3 nucleotides: TGTGCCAGCAGCTCCCCAAGGACAGGACCGAACTATGGCTACACCTTC. Translated, it gives CASSSPRTGPNYGYTF. The variable domain in full, with the rest retrieved from reference TRBV11-2 and TRBJ1-2, is EAGVAQSPRYKIIEKRQSVAFWCNPISGHATLYWYQQILGQGPKLLIQFQNNGVVDDSQLPKDRFSAERLKGVDSTLKIQPAKLEDSAVYLCASSSPRTGPNYGYTFGSGTRLTVV.

This clonotype was recorded at least ten times. The chain recombines TRBV11-2 with TRBJ1-2; no clear D. Germline V lookup: CDR1 SGHAT, CDR2 FQNNGV. CDR3 length equals 12 residues. The germline V and J ends were trimmed by 3 bases and 6 bases, with 8 bases remaining between them. For the CDR3, the DNA is TGTGCCAGCAGCTTTTCAAGTCATGGCTACACCTTC. Its translation is CASSFSSHGYTF.

This clonotype was detected only a few times. V usage is TRBV5-1 and J usage is TRBJ2-3; the D call may be TRBD1 or TRBD2 (5 bases each). V lost 2 bases and J 5 bases, leaving 15 bases between the germline ends. CDR1 is SGHRS, CDR2 YFSETQ, per germline. This CDR3 region has 15 residues. The CDR3 loop is CASSFYTDGGDTQYF. DNA of the CDR3: TGCGCCAGCAGCTTTTACACAGATGGGGGAGATACGCAGTATTTT.